One sample yielded the 21 T cell receptor beta chains listed below, sequenced in a study of radiotherapy plus CTLA-4 blockade in lung cancer. The protocol was immunoSEQ multiplex PCR, while the TCRdb copy is restricted to in-frame clones and leaves out a portion. The table has more than 75,000 clones, around 86% seen once. The material was peripheral blood, obtained from a patient treated with radiotherapy plus ipilimumab. Receptors originate from a human donor with non-small cell lung cancer who had stable disease on radiotherapy plus ipilimumab.

This clone occurred once. The sample carries other DNA sequences with the same CDR3. The V and J genes are TRBV9 and TRBJ1-6; no clear D. Germline-derived CDR1 and CDR2 are SGDLS and YYNGEE. Trimming took 4 bases from V and 8 from J, leaving 16 bases between them. The CDR3 length is 15 residues. The CDR3 DNA reads TGTGCCAGCAGCCCCGAGGGCAATAATTATTCACCCCTCCACTTT. Protein: CASSPEGNNYSPLHF.

This rearrangement joins TRBV4-2 to TRBJ2-5; 8 nucleotides align to TRBD2. Trimming at V came to 1 base and at J to 2 bases, leaving 12 bases not matched to a gene. The CDR3 loop spans 18 amino acids. The V gene's germline CDR1 is LGHNA and CDR2 YNFKEQ. CDR3 nucleotide sequence: TGTGCCAGCAGCCAAGTCCCGACTCTAGCGGGTTTACAAGAGACCCAGTACTTC. The encoded protein is CASSQVPTLAGLQETQYF.

This clone was recorded a few times. This chain uses TRBV18 with TRBJ2-3; unclear D gene. CDR3 size: 14 residues. V lost 5 bases, J lost 2 bases, and 11 bases lay in between. CDR1 is KGHSH and CDR2 is LQKENI in the germline V gene. Written as DNA, the CDR3 is TGTGCCAGCTCAAGTATCCGAACCACAGATACGCAGTATTTT. Translated, it gives CASSSIRTTDTQYF.

The V and J genes are TRBV4-2 and TRBJ2-3; 12 bases are a match to TRBD2. The germline gives CDR1 LGHNA, CDR2 YNFKEQ. The ends lost 1 base at V and 4 bases at J; junction bases unmatched: 9. This CDR3 is 18 amino acids long. CDR3 DNA sequence: TGTGCCAGCAGCCAAGTTGCTAGCGGGGGGGCCGGGGCAGATACGCAGTATTTT. Residues: CASSQVASGGAGADTQYF.

This chain links TRBV30 with TRBJ2-5; D unresolved. Trimming shortened V by 3 bases and J by 4 bases, and 15 bases separated the two germline ends. CDR3 size: 14 residues. Germline V lookup: CDR1 GTSNPN, CDR2 SVGIG (reference sequence). Here the CDR3 reads CAWRDVRLAETQYF. CDR3 nucleotides: TGTGCCTGGAGGGACGTGAGACTGGCAGAGACCCAGTACTTC.

The rearrangement joins TRBV19 to TRBJ2-3, with 7 bases fitting TRBD2. V was pared by 10 bases and J by 2 bases, with 3 bases of the junction left unmatched. Germline loops: CDR1 LNHDA, CDR2 SQIVND (reference sequence). This CDR3 contains 12 residues. The CDR3 loop reads CATAGATDTQYF. CDR3 nucleotides: TGTGCCACTGCGGGAGCCACAGATACGCAGTATTTT.

The CDR3 reads CASSFGTGGQPQHF. The CDR3 nucleotides are TGTGCCAGCAGCTTCGGGACAGGGGGGCAGCCCCAGCATTTT. The chain recombines TRBV9 with TRBJ1-5; TRBD1 matches 11 bases. CDR1 SGDLS and CDR2 YYNGEE come from the germline V gene. V shed 4 bases, J shed 7 bases, and the junction held 4 bases outside the gene matches. The length of the CDR3 is 14 residues.

The chain joins TRBV19 to TRBJ1-1; tentative D call: TRBD1 (5 bases). The V end lost 3 bases, the J end lost 3 bases, and 14 bases lay between the germline ends. CDR1 LNHDA and CDR2 SQIVND come from the germline V gene (reference sequence). CDR3 length: 15 amino acids. The CDR3 here is CASSIQGPADTEAFF. The CDR3 DNA is TGTGCCAGTAGTATCCAGGGTCCGGCGGACACTGAAGCTTTCTTT. Full variable domain (outside the CDR3, taken from reference TRBV19 and TRBJ1-1): DGGITQSPKYLFRKEGQNVTLSCEQNLNHDAMYWYRQDPGQGLRLIYYSQIVNDFQKGDIAEGYSVSREKKESFPLTVTSAQKNPTAFYLCASSIQGPADTEAFFGQGTRLTVV.

The rearrangement links TRBV27 to TRBJ1-4, with D unresolved. Germline lookup yields CDR1 MNHEY and CDR2 SMNVEV (reference sequence). CDR3 length: 14 residues. Trimming left V 5 bases short and J 7 bases short, with 14 bases between. CDR3 bases: TGTGCCAGCAGTCCAGATACTATTGGTGAAAAACTGTTTTTT. This sequence encodes CASSPDTIGEKLFF.

V is TRBV18 and J is TRBJ2-7; perhaps D is TRBD1 or TRBD2 (5 bases each). Germline V gene sequence: CDR1 KGHSH, CDR2 LQKENI. Trimming took 3 bases from V and 0 from J, leaving 12 bases between them. CDR3 size: 15 residues. CDR3 amino acids: CASSPQKGTSYEQYF. CDR3 DNA sequence: TGTGCCAGCTCACCCCAAAAAGGGACCTCCTACGAGCAGTACTTC.

In this sample, this clone turned up once. V usage is TRBV28 and J usage is TRBJ1-3; D perhaps matches TRBD1 (6 bases). From germline, CDR1 is MDHEN and CDR2 SYDVKM. The CDR3 length is 15 residues. Trimming took 3 bases from V and 3 from J, leaving 12 bases between them. CDR3 nucleotide sequence: TGTGCCAGCAGTTTGGCAGGGGCGGGTGGAAACACCATATATTTT. Translated, it gives CASSLAGAGGNTIYF.

A word on this clone: Other DNA sequences in this sample translate to the same CDR3. The chain carries TRBV6-4 and TRBJ2-3; D may be TRBD2 (5 bases). There are 15 residues in the CDR3. The V and J ends lost 0 bases and 2 bases respectively, with 9 bases between them. Germline V lookup: CDR1 MRHNA, CDR2 SNTAGT. The DNA of the CDR3 is TGTGCCAGCAGTGACTCCGGCGGGTCCACAGATACGCAGTATTTT. It encodes CASSDSGGSTDTQYF.

V gene TRBV25-1 combines with J gene TRBJ1-2; 12 bases match TRBD1. Unmatched junction bases numbered 7, after V lost 10 bases and J lost 7 bases. The CDR3 sequence is 13 residues long. CDR1 is MGHDK, CDR2 SYGVNS, per germline. The CDR3 region is CATGGQGAGGYTF. CDR3 nucleotide sequence: TGTGCCACCGGGGGACAGGGGGCGGGTGGCTACACCTTC.

This sequence joins TRBV18 and TRBJ1-4, with TRBD1 as a possible D gene (5 bases). Trimming took 5 bases from V and 1 from J, leaving 8 bases between them. The CDR3 contains 14 residues. Per the germline V gene, CDR1 is KGHSH and CDR2 is LQKENI. The DNA for the CDR3 is TGTGCCAGCTCAAGTGGGGGAACTAATGAAAAACTGTTTTTT. Amino acids: CASSSGGTNEKLFF.

The rearrangement joins TRBV29-1 to TRBJ2-1; 9 positions match TRBD1. Per the germline V gene, CDR1 is SQVTM and CDR2 is ANQGSEA. V lost 7 bases and J lost 4; bases outside the gene matches: 11. This CDR3 spans 15 amino acids. The CDR3 region has the DNA TGCAGCGCCTCGGTGGGACAGGGAGTTTACAATGAGCAGTTCTTC. Its protein product is CSASVGQGVYNEQFF.

The chain employs TRBV5-1 and TRBJ1-3; D possibly corresponds to TRBD1 (5 bases). CDR3 length equals 15 residues. The germline V gene encodes CDR1 SGHRS and CDR2 YFSETQ. The V and J ends lost 3 bases and 0 bases respectively, with 10 bases between them. In DNA form, the CDR3 reads TGCGCCAGCAGCTCTGACAGTGCCTCTGGAAACACCATATATTTT. Translation gives CASSSDSASGNTIYF.

The rearrangement joins TRBV6-6 to TRBJ2-6; D ambiguous. Germline lookup yields CDR1 MNHNY and CDR2 SVGAGI (reference sequence). Trimming cost V 4 bases and J 4 bases, with 5 bases left between them. The CDR3 runs to 13 residues. Here the CDR3 DNA reads TGTGCCAGCAGTTCCTTGGGGGCCAACGTCCTGACTTTC. This gives the protein CASSSLGANVLTF.

This sequence joins TRBV5-4 and TRBJ2-7; 14 bases agree with TRBD2. CDR1 is SGHNT, CDR2 YYREEE, per germline (reference sequence). With 4 bases clipped from V and 4 bases from J, the junction kept 7 bases outside the gene matches. This CDR3 comprises 16 residues. CDR3 in DNA: TGTGCCAGCAGCACCGGACTAGCGGGAGGCGTTTACGAGCAGTACTTC. As protein: CASSTGLAGGVYEQYF.

This chain links TRBV6-5 with TRBJ2-3; 9 nucleotides align to TRBD1. This CDR3 is 14 amino acids long. The germline V gene encodes CDR1 MNHEY and CDR2 SVGAGI. Losses at the gene ends were 6 bases for V and 7 bases for J; bases not matched to a gene: 8. The CDR3 DNA reads as TGTGCCAGCAGACCCGGACAGGGGAGAAATACGCAGTATTTT. It codes for CASRPGQGRNTQYF.

The J gene is TRBJ2-1, the V gene TRBV30; 10 bases map to TRBD2. J was trimmed by 8 bases and V by 0 bases; bases with no gene match: 7. This CDR3 comprises 15 residues. CDR1 is GTSNPN, CDR2 SVGIG, per germline (reference sequence). The CDR3 here is CAWSVIAGGMDEQFF. The CDR3 region has the DNA TGTGCCTGGAGTGTAATAGCGGGAGGTATGGATGAGCAGTTCTTC.

As to this clone: This CDR3 is also generated by other DNA sequences in the sample. The CDR3 sequence is CASSRGNQPQHF. CDR3 DNA sequence: TGTGCCAGTAGCAGGGGCAATCAGCCCCAGCATTTT. The chain is built from TRBV19 and TRBJ1-5; D perhaps matches TRBD1 (5 bases). The CDR3 consists of 12 residues. From germline, CDR1 is LNHDA and CDR2 SQIVND (reference sequence). Between the trimmed V and J ends, which lost 6 bases and 2 bases, there was a span of 5 bases. Combining the CDR3 with reference TRBV19 and TRBJ1-5 gives the whole variable domain DGGITQSPKYLFRKEGQNVTLSCEQNLNHDAMYWYRQDPGQGLRLIYYSQIVNDFQKGDIAEGYSVSREKKESFPLTVTSAQKNPTAFYLCASSRGNQPQHFGDGTRLSIL.